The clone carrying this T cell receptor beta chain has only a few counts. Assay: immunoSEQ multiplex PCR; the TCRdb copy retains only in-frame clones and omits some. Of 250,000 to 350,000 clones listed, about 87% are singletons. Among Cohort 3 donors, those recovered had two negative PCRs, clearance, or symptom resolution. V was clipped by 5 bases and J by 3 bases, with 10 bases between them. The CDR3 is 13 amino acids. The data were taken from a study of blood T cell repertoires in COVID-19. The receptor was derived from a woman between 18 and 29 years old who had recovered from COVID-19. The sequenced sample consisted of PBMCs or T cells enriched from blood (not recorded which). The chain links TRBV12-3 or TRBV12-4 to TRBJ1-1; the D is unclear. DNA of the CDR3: TGTGCCAGCAGTCAACTGCCGTACACTGAAGCTTTCTTT. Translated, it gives CASSQLPYTEAFF.